The following is a T cell receptor (beta chain) sequence with its context. Its specificity is not known. Produced via immunoSEQ multiplex PCR; TCRdb's table is partial and in-frame only. The table records around 80,000 clones, 85% to 90% of them present only once. This record belongs to a study of a mutant IDH1 vaccine in newly diagnosed glioma. Across the whole study: Patients were started on vaccination 4-6 weeks after radiotherapy alone, or with temozolomide cycles. Averaging around 40 years of age, treated patients were approximately 60% male and approximately 40% female.

As for time point: week 23, last vaccination. All doses held 300 ug of mutant IDH1 20-mer peptide, with topical imiquimod. New IDH1-mutant, ATRX-lost WHO grade 3 or 4 astrocytomas occurred in donors. This CDR3 spans 16 amino acids. The study's findings and limits: Evidence of vaccine-induced immune responses was documented in approximately 93% of patients.

This rearrangement joins TRBV1 to TRBJ2-5; TRBD2, as called in the table, went unchecked against the DNA. TRBV1 is deemed a pseudogene. The clonotype was recovered from a woman in her 50s with glioma. Material: PBMCs, obtained from a glioma patient whose treatment included an IDH1 peptide vaccine. The CDR3 protein is CTSSLRTSGSEETQYF. CDR3 nucleotide sequence: TGCACCAGCAGCCTCCGGACTAGCGGGAGTGAAGAGACCCAGTACTTC.